This paragraph reports one TCR beta chain. The repertoire was sequenced with immunoSEQ multiplex PCR; TCRdb's copy has only in-frame clones and lacks some. The sample carries approximately 2.5 million clones, roughly 93% recorded once. The sample is drawn from a study of shared clonotypes between healthy human individuals. Germline CDR1 is SGHRS and CDR2 is YFSETQ. With 4 bases clipped from V and 5 bases from J, the junction kept 10 bases outside the gene matches. The CDR3 extends over 16 amino acids. Material: naive CD4+ T cells from PBMCs. Subset: CD45RA+ positively selected. This TCR came from a man between 18 and 35 years old in good health. Some clones in this sample may be carry-over from other donors' samples. The chain recombines TRBV5-1 with TRBJ2-2; TRBD1 matches 8 bases. The CDR3 sequence is CASSLTGQGKTGELFF. In DNA form, the CDR3 reads TGCGCCAGCAGCCTCACCGGACAGGGAAAAACCGGGGAGCTGTTTTTT.